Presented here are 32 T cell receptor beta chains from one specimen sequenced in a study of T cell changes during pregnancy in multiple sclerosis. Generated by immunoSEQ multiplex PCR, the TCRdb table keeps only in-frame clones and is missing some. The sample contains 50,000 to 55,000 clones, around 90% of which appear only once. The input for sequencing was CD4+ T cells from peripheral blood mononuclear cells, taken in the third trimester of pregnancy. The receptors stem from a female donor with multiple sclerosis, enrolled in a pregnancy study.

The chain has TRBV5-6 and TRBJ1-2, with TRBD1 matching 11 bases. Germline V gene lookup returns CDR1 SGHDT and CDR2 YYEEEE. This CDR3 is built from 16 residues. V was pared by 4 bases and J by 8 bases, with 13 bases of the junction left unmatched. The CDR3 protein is CASSRDRGISWDGYTF. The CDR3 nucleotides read TGTGCCAGCAGCCGGGACAGGGGGATTAGTTGGGACGGCTACACCTTC.

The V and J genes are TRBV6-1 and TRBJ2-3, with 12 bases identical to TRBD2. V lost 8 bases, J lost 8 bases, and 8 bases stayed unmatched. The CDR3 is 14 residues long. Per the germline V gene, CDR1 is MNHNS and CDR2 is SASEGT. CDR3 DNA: TGTGCCAGCCTTATCCTAGCGGGGGGGGGTACGCAGTATTTT. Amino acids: CASLILAGGGTQYF.

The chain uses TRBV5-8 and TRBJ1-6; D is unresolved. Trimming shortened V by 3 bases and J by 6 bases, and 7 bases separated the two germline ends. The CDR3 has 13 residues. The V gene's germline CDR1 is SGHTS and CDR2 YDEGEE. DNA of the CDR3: TGTGCCAGCAGCTCCAGATTTAATTCACCCCTCCACTTT. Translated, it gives CASSSRFNSPLHF.

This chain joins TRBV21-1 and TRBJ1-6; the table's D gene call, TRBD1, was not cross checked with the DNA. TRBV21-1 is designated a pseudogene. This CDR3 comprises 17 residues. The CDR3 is CASSKSEVGRGCSPLHF. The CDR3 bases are TGTGCCAGCAGCAAAAGCGAGGTAGGCAGGGGCTGTTCACCCCTCCACTTT.

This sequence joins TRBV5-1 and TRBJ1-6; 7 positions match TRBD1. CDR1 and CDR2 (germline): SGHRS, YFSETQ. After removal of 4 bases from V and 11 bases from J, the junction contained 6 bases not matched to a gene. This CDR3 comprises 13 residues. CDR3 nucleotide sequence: TGCGCCAGCAGCCTAGGGGACAGAGCACCCCTCCACTTT. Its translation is CASSLGDRAPLHF.

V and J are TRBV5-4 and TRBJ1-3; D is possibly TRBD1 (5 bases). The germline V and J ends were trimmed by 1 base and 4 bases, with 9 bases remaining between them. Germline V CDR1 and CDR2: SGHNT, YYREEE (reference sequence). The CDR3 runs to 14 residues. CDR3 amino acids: CASSLRGPGNTIYF. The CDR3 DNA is TGTGCCAGCAGCTTGAGGGGCCCCGGAAACACCATATATTTT.

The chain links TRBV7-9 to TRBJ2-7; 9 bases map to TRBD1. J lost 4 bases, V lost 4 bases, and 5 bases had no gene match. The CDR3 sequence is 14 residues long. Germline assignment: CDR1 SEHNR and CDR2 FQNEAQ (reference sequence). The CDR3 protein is CASSSGTGKYEQYF. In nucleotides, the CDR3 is TGTGCCAGCAGCTCCGGGACAGGGAAATACGAGCAGTACTTC.

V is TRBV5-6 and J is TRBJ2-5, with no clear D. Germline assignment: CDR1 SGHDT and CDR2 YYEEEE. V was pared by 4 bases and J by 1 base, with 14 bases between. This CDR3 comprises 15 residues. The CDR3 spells CASSPETGPQETQYF. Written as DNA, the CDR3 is TGTGCCAGCAGCCCAGAAACTGGGCCCCAAGAGACCCAGTACTTC.

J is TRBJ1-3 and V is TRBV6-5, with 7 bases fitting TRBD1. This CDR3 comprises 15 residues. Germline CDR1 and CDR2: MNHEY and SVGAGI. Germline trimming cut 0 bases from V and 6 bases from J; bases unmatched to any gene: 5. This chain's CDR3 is CASSYSRGTVNTIYF. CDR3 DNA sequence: TGTGCCAGCAGTTACTCTCGGGGGACAGTAAACACCATATATTTT.

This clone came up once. The CDR3 here is CASREVGGGNEKLFF. The CDR3 DNA sequence: TGTGCCAGCAGGGAGGTTGGGGGAGGCAATGAAAAACTGTTTTTT. The chain has TRBV7-9 and TRBJ1-4, with TRBD1 as a possible D gene (5 bases). Germline lookup yields CDR1 SEHNR and CDR2 FQNEAQ (reference sequence). The V gene lost 6 bases and the J gene lost 5 bases, with 16 bases spanning the gap. This CDR3 is 15 amino acids long.

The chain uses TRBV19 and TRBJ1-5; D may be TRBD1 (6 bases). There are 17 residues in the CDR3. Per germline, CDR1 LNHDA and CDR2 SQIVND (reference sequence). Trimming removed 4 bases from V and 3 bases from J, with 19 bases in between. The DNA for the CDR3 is TGTGCCAGTAGTACCCGCATACAGGGTTGGGACAATCAGCCCCAGCATTTT. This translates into CASSTRIQGWDNQPQHF.

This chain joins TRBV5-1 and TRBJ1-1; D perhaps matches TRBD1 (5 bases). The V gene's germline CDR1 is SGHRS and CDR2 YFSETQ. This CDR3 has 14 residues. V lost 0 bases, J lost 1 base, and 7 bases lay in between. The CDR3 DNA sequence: TGCGCCAGCAGCTTGGTCGGGGGGAACACTGAAGCTTTCTTT. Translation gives CASSLVGGNTEAFF.

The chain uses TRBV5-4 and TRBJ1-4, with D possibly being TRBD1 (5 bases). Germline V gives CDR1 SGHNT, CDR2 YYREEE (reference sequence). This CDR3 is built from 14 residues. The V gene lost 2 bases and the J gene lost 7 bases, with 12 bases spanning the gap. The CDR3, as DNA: TGTGCCAGCAGCTTTGACAGCAGTAGTGAAAAACTGTTTTTT. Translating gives CASSFDSSSEKLFF.

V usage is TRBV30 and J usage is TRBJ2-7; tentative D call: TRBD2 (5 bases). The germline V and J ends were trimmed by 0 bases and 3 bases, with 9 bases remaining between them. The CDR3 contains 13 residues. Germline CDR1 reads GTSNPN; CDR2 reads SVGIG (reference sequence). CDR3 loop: CAWSVGVSYEQYF. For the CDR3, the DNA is TGTGCCTGGAGTGTCGGGGTGAGCTACGAGCAGTACTTC.

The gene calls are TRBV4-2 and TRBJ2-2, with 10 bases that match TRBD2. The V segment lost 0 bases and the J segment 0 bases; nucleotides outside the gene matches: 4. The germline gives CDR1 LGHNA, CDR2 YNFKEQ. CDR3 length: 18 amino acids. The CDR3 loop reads CASSQDTSGAANTGELFF. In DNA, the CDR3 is TGTGCCAGCAGCCAAGATACTAGCGGGGCAGCGAACACCGGGGAGCTGTTTTTT.

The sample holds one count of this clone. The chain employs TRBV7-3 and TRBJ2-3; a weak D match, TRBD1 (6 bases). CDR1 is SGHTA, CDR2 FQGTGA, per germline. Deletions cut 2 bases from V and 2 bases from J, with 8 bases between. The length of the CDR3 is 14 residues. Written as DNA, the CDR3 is TGTGCCAGCAGCTTAGGGGGCGTCACAGATACGCAGTATTTT. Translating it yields CASSLGGVTDTQYF.

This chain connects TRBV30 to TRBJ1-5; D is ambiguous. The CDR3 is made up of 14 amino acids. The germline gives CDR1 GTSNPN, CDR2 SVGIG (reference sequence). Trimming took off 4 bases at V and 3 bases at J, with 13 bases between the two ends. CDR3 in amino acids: CAWTAGQNNQPQHF. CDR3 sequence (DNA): TGTGCCTGGACCGCTGGGCAGAACAATCAGCCCCAGCATTTT.

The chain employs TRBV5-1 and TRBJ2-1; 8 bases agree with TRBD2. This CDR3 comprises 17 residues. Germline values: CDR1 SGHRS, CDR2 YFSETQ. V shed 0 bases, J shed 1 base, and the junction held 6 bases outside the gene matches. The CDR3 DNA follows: TGCGCCAGCAGCTTGGACGGCGGGGGGTTGTCCTACAATGAGCAGTTCTTC. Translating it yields CASSLDGGGLSYNEQFF.

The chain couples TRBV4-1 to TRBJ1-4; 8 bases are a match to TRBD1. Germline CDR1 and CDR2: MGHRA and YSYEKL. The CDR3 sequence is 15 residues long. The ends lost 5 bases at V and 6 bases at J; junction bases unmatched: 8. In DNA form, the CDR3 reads TGCGCCAGCAGCACGCCCGAGACAGGGGATGAAAAACTGTTTTTT. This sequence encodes CASSTPETGDEKLFF.

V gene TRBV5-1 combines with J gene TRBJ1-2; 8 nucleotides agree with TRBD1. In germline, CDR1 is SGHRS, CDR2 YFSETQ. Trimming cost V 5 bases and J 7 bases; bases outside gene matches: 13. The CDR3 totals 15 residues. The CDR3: CASRISRTGSVGYTF. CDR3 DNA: TGCGCCAGCAGGATAAGTCGGACAGGGAGTGTTGGCTACACCTTC. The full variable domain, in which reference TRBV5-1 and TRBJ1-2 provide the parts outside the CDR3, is KAGVTQTPRYLIKTRGQQVTLSCSPISGHRSVSWYQQTPGQGLQFLFEYFSETQRNKGNFPGRFSGRQFSNSRSEMNVSTLELGDSALYLCASRISRTGSVGYTFGSGTRLTVV.

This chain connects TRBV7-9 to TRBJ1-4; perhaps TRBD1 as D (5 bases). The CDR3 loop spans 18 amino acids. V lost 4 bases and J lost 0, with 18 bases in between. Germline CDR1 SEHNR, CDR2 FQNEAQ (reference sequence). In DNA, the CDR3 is TGTGCCAGCAGCTCCCTGCGGGGGGAACCCTCAACTAATGAAAAACTGTTTTTT. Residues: CASSSLRGEPSTNEKLFF.

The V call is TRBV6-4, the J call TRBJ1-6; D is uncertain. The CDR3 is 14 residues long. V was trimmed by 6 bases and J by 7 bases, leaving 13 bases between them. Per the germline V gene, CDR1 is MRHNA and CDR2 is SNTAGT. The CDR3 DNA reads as TGTGCCAGCAGGACGGGTCACCCCAATTCACCCCTCCACTTT. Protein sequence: CASRTGHPNSPLHF.

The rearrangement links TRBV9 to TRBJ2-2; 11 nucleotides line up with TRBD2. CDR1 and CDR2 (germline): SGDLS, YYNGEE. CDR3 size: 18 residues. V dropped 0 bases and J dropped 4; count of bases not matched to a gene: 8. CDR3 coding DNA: TGTGCCAGCAGCGTAGGTCTAGCGGGGGGCCCGGGCACCGGGGAGCTGTTTTTT. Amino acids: CASSVGLAGGPGTGELFF.

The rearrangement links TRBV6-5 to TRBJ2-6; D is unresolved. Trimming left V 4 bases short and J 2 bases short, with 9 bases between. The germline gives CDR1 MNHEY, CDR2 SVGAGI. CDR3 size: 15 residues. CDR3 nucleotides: TGTGCCAGCAGTTTAAGTTTAGCTGGGGCCAACGTCCTGACTTTC. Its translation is CASSLSLAGANVLTF.

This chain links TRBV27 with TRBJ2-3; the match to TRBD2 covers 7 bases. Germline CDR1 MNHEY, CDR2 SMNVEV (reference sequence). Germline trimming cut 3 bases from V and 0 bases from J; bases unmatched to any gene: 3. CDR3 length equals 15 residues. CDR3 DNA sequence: TGTGCCAGCAGTTTCTTGCGGGGGAGCACAGATACGCAGTATTTT. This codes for CASSFLRGSTDTQYF.

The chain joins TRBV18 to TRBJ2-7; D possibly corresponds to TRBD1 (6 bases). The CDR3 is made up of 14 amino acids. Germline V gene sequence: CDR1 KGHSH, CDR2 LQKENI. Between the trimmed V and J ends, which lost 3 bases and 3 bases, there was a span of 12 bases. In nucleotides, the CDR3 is TGTGCCAGCTCACCCCCCGGGACAATCTACGAGCAGTACTTC. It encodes CASSPPGTIYEQYF.

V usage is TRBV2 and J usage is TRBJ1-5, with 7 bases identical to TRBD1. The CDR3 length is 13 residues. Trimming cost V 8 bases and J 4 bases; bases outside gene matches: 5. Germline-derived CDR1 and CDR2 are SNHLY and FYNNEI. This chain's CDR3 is CASVQQGNQPQHF. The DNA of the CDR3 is TGTGCCAGCGTACAACAGGGGAATCAGCCCCAGCATTTT.

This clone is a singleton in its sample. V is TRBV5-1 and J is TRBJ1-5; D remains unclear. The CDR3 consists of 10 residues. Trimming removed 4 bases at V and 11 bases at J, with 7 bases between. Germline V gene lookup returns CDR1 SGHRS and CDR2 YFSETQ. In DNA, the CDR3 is TGCGCCAGCAGCCGTCGAGCCCAGCATTTT. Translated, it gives CASSRRAQHF. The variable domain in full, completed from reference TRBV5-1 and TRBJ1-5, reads KAGVTQTPRYLIKTRGQQVTLSCSPISGHRSVSWYQQTPGQGLQFLFEYFSETQRNKGNFPGRFSGRQFSNSRSEMNVSTLELGDSALYLCASSRRAQHFGDGTRLSIL.

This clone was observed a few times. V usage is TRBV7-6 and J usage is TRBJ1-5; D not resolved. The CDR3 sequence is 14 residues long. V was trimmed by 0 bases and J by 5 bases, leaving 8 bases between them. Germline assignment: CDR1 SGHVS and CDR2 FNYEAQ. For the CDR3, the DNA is TGTGCCAGCAGCTTAGCTGCCTATGATCAGCCCCAGCATTTT. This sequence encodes CASSLAAYDQPQHF.

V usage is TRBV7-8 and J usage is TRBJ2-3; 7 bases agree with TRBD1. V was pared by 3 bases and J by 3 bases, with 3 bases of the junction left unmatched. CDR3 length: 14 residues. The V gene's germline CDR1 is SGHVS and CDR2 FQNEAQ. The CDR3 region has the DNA TGTGCCAGCAGCTTCTCAGGGGGAACAGATACGCAGTATTTT. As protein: CASSFSGGTDTQYF.

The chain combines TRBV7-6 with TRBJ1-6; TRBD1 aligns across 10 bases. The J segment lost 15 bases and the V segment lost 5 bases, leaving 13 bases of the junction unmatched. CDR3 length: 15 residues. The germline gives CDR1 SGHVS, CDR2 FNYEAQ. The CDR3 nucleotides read TGTGCCAGCAGCCCTCGACAGGGGGCCAATTCAGGCCTCCACTTT. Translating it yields CASSPRQGANSGLHF.

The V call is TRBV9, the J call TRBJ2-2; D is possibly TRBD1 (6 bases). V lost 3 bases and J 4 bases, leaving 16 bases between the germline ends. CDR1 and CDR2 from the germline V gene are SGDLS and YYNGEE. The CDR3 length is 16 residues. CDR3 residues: CASSARQDSLTGELFF. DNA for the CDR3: TGTGCCAGCAGCGCGAGACAGGACAGCCTCACCGGGGAGCTGTTTTTT.